Given below is one TCR beta chain in context. V shed 1 base and J shed 6 bases, with 10 bases lying between them. This CDR3 comprises 13 residues. CDR1 is LGHDT and CDR2 is YNNKEL in the germline V gene (reference sequence). The method was immunoSEQ multiplex PCR; TCRdb's version includes in-frame clones alone and lacks a portion of them. The profile shows some 400,000 clones, approximately 89% of them singletons. Clinical histories supplied by participants themselves formed the basis of cohort assignment. Among Cohort 3 donors, those recovered had two negative PCRs, clearance, or symptom resolution. The sample is drawn from a study of blood T cell repertoires in COVID-19. Study background: Material from acute and convalescent COVID-19 was sourced from the United States, Italy and Spain. T cells, B-cell-depleted T cells, or PBMCs provided the cDNA or gDNA that served as material.

The TCR originated in a man younger than 45 who had recovered from COVID-19. The source material was PBMCs or T cells enriched from blood (not recorded which). The rearrangement uses TRBV3-1 (or the pseudogene TRBV3-2) and TRBJ2-7; no clear D. The CDR3 loop is CASSQVVLGEQYF. The CDR3 bases are TGTGCCAGCAGCCAAGTAGTACTCGGCGAGCAGTACTTC.